What follows are 2 T cell receptor beta chains derived from one specimen sequenced in a study of T cells in Graves' hyperthyroidism and ophthalmopathy. TCR beta CDR3 regions were amplified from RNA. HTBI primers were employed in a first-round RT-PCR of the TCR CDR3. TCRdb re-derived calls from the multiplex PCR reads in MiXCR, one entry per CDR3 protein. The sample lists fewer than 650,000 distinct CDR3 sequences, roughly 15% occurring once. Specimen: blood. The receptor set was obtained from a woman in her forties with Graves' ophthalmopathy.

The J gene is TRBJ1-2, the V gene TRBV18; D possibly corresponds to TRBD1 (5 bases). Per germline, CDR1 KGHSH and CDR2 LQKENI. The ends were cut back, 4 bases at V and 10 bases at J, with 13 bases in the middle. CDR3 length: 12 amino acids. CDR3 in amino acids: CASSLGPAIYTF. The CDR3 coding sequence is TGTGCCAGCTCACTGGGGCCGGCAATCTACACCTTC.

This clonotype has a count of ten or more. This chain links TRBV27 with TRBJ1-1, with D possibly TRBD1 on 5 matching bases. Germline CDR1 and CDR2: MNHEY and SMNVEV (reference sequence). The CDR3 contains 15 residues. The V and J ends lost 10 bases and 1 base respectively, with 19 bases between them. The CDR3 DNA reads TGTGCCACAGCATCGAGAGGGGCGGAGAACACTGAAGCTTTCTTT. It codes for CATASRGAENTEAFF.